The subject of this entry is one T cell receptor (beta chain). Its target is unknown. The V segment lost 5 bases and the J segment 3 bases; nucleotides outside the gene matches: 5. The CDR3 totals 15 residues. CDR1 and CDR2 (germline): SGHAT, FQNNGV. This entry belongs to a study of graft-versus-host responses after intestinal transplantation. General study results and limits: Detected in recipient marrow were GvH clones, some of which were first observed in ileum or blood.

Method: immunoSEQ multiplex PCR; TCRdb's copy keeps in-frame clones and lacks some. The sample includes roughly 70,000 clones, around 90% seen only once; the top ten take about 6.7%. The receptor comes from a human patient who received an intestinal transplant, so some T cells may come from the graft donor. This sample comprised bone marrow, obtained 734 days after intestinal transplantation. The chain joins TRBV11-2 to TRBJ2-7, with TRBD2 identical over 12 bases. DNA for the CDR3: TGTGCCAGCAGCGAAACGACTAGCGGGAGCTACGAGCAGTACTTC. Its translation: CASSETTSGSYEQYF.